A single sample gave rise to the 2 T cell receptor beta chains below, sequenced in a study of blood T cell repertoires in COVID-19 (TCRdb year 2020). Receptor libraries were prepared by the immunoSEQ multiplex PCR assay. TCRdb re-hosts the immuneACCESS table, in-frame sequences only. Its copies lack some clones; in the studies checked, an unresolved V gene accounts for under half of them, and the cause for the rest is not known. This sample lists 200,000 to 250,000 clones; roughly 85% were detected once. Less than 4% of the sample goes to the ten largest clones. The specimen was peripheral blood. These receptors originate from a woman older than 75 with acute or convalescent COVID-19.

The chain is built from TRBV29-1 and TRBJ1-4; D unresolved. Deletions cut 6 bases from V and 10 bases from J, with 18 bases between. Looked up from germline, CDR1 is SQVTM and CDR2 is ANQGSEA. The CDR3 is 13 amino acids. This CDR3 reads CSVFGEKEGKLFF. CDR3 nucleotides: TGCAGCGTCTTCGGAGAGAAGGAAGGAAAACTGTTTTTT.

V and J are TRBV5-6 and TRBJ1-1; no firm D call. The CDR3 sequence is 14 residues long. V lost 4 bases and J 4 bases, leaving 14 bases between the germline ends. Germline lookup yields CDR1 SGHDT and CDR2 YYEEEE. CDR3 sequence reads: CASSALGGRTEAFF. The DNA of the CDR3 is TGTGCCAGCAGCGCACTCGGAGGGCGCACTGAAGCTTTCTTT.